The entry that follows covers one TCR beta chain sequence. The CDR3 runs to 12 residues. Germline V gene lookup returns CDR1 GTSNPN and CDR2 SVGIG (reference sequence). Trimming took 2 bases from V and 4 from J, leaving 9 bases between them. The sample is drawn from a study of shared clonotypes between healthy human individuals. Study in general: Each donor's CD8 memory used one plate, CD8 naive two, each CD4 subset three.

TCRdb's copy holds only in-frame clones and misses some; the assay was immunoSEQ multiplex PCR. The table has 1.5 million to 2.5 million clones, about 95% seen once; the top ten hold roughly 1.2%. CD45RO-negative CD8 cells positively selected for CCR7 made up the naive population, which excluded terminally differentiated effector memory CD45RA+ cells. Specimen: naive CD8+ T cells sorted from blood. The chain combines TRBV30 with TRBJ2-7; no reliable D call. This sequence was found in a man between 18 and 29 years old in good health. CDR3 region: CAWSPSEYEQYF. In DNA form, the CDR3 reads TGTGCCTGGAGTCCGTCAGAATACGAGCAGTACTTC.